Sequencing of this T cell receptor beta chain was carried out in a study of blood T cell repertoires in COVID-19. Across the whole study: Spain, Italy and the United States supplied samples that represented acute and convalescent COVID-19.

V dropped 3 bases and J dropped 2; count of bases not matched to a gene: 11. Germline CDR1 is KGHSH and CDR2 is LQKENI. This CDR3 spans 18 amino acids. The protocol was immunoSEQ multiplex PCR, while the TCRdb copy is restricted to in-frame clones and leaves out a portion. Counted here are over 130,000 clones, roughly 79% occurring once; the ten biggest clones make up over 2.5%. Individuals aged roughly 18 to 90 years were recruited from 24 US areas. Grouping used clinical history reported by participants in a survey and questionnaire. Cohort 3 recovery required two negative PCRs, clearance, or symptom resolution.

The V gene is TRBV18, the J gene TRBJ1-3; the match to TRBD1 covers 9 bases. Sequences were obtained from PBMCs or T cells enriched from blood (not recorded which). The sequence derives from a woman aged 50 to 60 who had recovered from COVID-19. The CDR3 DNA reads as TGTGCCAGCTCACCGAGAAGACTACAGGGGGCCGCTGGAAACACCATATATTTT. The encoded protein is CASSPRRLQGAAGNTIYF. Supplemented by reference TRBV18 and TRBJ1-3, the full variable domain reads NAGVMQNPRHLVRRRGQEARLRCSPMKGHSHVYWYRQLPEEGLKFMVYLQKENIIDESGMPKERFSAEFPKEGPSILRIQQVVRGDSAAYFCASSPRRLQGAAGNTIYFGEGSWLTVV.